The rows below give T cell receptor beta chains drawn from one sample of a study of T-cell memory formation after mild COVID-19. TCRdb redid the calling of the 5' RACE reads with MiXCR, one entry per CDR3 protein. Among 550,000 to 600,000 distinct CDR3 sequences, roughly 21% were seen once, and the ten largest hold around 7.7%. Sequencing input: PBMCs or a T cell subset sorted from them (not recorded which). Receptors originate from an adult woman who had mild COVID-19 (a few samples of this study predate the infection). Cell type and time point are not known. Both conserved end residues are part of each CDR3. The D gene is left open where the match is weak.

J: TRBJ2-2
D: .
V: TRBV25-1
CDR3: CASSVTPGTLPGELFF

J: TRBJ1-1
D: .
V: TRBV6-2/TRBV6-3
CDR3: CASSYRGTTTEAFF

J: TRBJ1-1
D: .
V: TRBV3-1
CDR3: CASSQSRVSEAFF

J: TRBJ1-4
D: TRBD1
V: TRBV7-9
CDR3: CASSSRQGAIEKLFF

J: TRBJ2-7
D: TRBD1
V: TRBV27
CDR3: CASSSSTGTGGIGQYF

J: TRBJ1-2
D: .
V: TRBV5-1
CDR3: CASSLVWAAALYGYTF

J: TRBJ2-3
D: .
V: TRBV4-1
CDR3: CASSTWAGGTDTQYF

J: TRBJ2-1
D: .
V: TRBV12-3/TRBV12-4
CDR3: CASSLGAIYNEQFF

J: TRBJ2-3
D: .
V: TRBV7-3
CDR3: CASREGQWAPDTQYF

J: TRBJ2-5
D: .
V: TRBV10-3
CDR3: CAISESMHFALASETQYF

J: TRBJ1-3
D: .
V: TRBV7-2
CDR3: CASSIDSPSSGNTIYF

J: TRBJ2-2
D: .
V: TRBV6-1
CDR3: CATQPQGRKNTGELFF

J: TRBJ2-7
D: .
V: TRBV12-3/TRBV12-4
CDR3: CASTPGAGRLYEQYF

J: TRBJ1-1
D: .
V: TRBV27
CDR3: CASSLKGRATEAFF

J: TRBJ1-5
D: TRBD1
V: TRBV2
CDR3: CASTSGQLHQPQHF

J: TRBJ1-4
D: .
V: TRBV15
CDR3: CATSSHGGKLFF

J: TRBJ2-3
D: .
V: TRBV18
CDR3: CASSPAPIVGGTQYF

J: TRBJ2-7
D: TRBD2
V: TRBV12-3/TRBV12-4
CDR3: CASSRLNIAGGNIPYEQYF

J: TRBJ2-1
D: .
V: TRBV12-3/TRBV12-4
CDR3: CASSSGGAGGTNEQFF

J: TRBJ2-3
D: .
V: TRBV4-3
CDR3: CASSQSTSSTDTQYF

J: TRBJ2-5
D: .
V: TRBV12-3/TRBV12-4
CDR3: CASRPPGRDGTQYF

J: TRBJ1-2
D: .
V: TRBV6-6
CDR3: CASSYGQGDGYTF

J: TRBJ1-3
D: .
V: TRBV12-3/TRBV12-4
CDR3: CASTTGVTGHFGNTIYF